The 12 T cell receptor beta chains listed next were all sequenced from one sample in a study of shared clonotypes between healthy human individuals. It was CD45RO-negative cells, positively selected for CCR7, that made up naive CD8 cells, with terminally differentiated effector memory CD45RA+ cells excluded. Using immunoSEQ multiplex PCR, the repertoire was profiled, and TCRdb retains in-frame clones only, with some absent. Among roughly 650,000 clones listed, approximately 96% were seen once. The sequenced sample was naive CD8+ T cells sorted from blood. Receptor source: a woman in her thirties in good health.

The gene calls are TRBV4-1 and TRBJ2-1; TRBD2 aligns across 10 bases. Trimming at V came to 1 base and at J to 4 bases, leaving 7 bases not matched to a gene. The CDR3 loop spans 17 amino acids. CDR1 is MGHRA and CDR2 is YSYEKL in the germline V gene. The CDR3 loop is CASSQVAPAGGYNEQFF. CDR3 in DNA: TGCGCCAGCAGCCAAGTCGCCCCAGCGGGAGGGTACAATGAGCAGTTCTTC.

The chain has TRBV19 and TRBJ2-1; D gene uncertain. This CDR3 contains 14 residues. Germline V gives CDR1 LNHDA, CDR2 SQIVND (reference sequence). Trimming removed 5 bases from V and 4 bases from J, with 12 bases in between. CDR3 amino acids: CASSPALDYNEQFF. Written as DNA, the CDR3 is TGTGCCAGTAGTCCCGCTCTGGATTACAATGAGCAGTTCTTC.

CDR3 bases: TGTGCCAGCAGCACGATAGTAAGGGTTGACTATGGCTACACCTTC. Amino acids: CASSTIVRVDYGYTF. The chain combines TRBV28 with TRBJ1-2, with D hard to call. The germline V and J ends were trimmed by 6 bases and 3 bases, with 17 bases remaining between them. The CDR3 sequence is 15 residues long. The V gene's germline CDR1 is MDHEN and CDR2 SYDVKM.

The gene calls are TRBV28 and TRBJ2-7, with a weak D call TRBD1 (6 bases). CDR3 size: 15 residues. Germline V CDR1 and CDR2: MDHEN, SYDVKM. V gave up 5 bases and J gave up 2 bases, with 16 bases separating them. CDR3 loop: CASSPPWDIAYEQYF. CDR3 DNA sequence: TGTGCCAGCAGTCCACCCTGGGACATAGCCTACGAGCAGTACTTC.

This clone was seen once. V and J are TRBV11-2 and TRBJ2-7; 11 bases line up with TRBD2. The V segment lost 3 bases and the J segment 3 bases; nucleotides outside the gene matches: 4. The germline gives CDR1 SGHAT, CDR2 FQNNGV. This CDR3 spans 15 amino acids. This CDR3 is CASSFGTSGYYEQYF. DNA for the CDR3: TGTGCCAGCAGCTTCGGGACTAGCGGTTACTACGAGCAGTACTTC.

The CDR3 reads CASSPGGSNQPQHF. DNA of the CDR3: TGTGCCAGCAGCCCCGGGGGTAGCAATCAGCCCCAGCATTTT. The genes are TRBV6-9 and TRBJ1-5, with D possibly matching TRBD1 (5 bases). Germline assignment: CDR1 MNHGY and CDR2 SVAAGI. Trimming took 6 bases from V and 0 from J, leaving 9 bases between them. CDR3 length: 14 amino acids.

The V call is TRBV10-3, the J call TRBJ2-4; TRBD1 matches at 9 bases. The CDR3 totals 15 residues. After removal of 3 bases from V and 9 bases from J, the junction contained 9 bases not matched to a gene. CDR1 and CDR2 from the germline V gene are ENHRY and SYGVKD. CDR3 in amino acids: CAISEEQGAPSIQYF. The CDR3 region has the DNA TGTGCCATCAGTGAAGAACAGGGGGCGCCTAGCATTCAGTACTTC.

This chain links TRBV7-9 with TRBJ2-7; TRBD2 matches at 7 bases. The germline V gene has CDR1 SEHNR and CDR2 FQNEAQ (reference sequence). This CDR3 has 15 amino acids. V lost 5 bases and J lost 7; bases outside the gene matches: 14. The CDR3 loop is CASSVGLPTPSEQYF. CDR3 nucleotides: TGTGCCAGCAGCGTGGGACTACCTACCCCCTCTGAGCAGTACTTC.

DNA for the CDR3: TGTGCCAGCAGCTTAATCGGGAGTGGTAGGGATGAGCAGTTCTTC. Residues: CASSLIGSGRDEQFF. The V and J genes are TRBV11-2 and TRBJ2-1; tentative D call: TRBD2 (6 bases). The CDR3 runs 15 residues. Germline CDR1 reads SGHAT; CDR2 reads FQNNGV. Trimming cost V 2 bases and J 8 bases, with 16 bases left between them.

The gene calls are TRBV5-1 and TRBJ1-2, with D tentatively TRBD1 (5 bases). The germline gives CDR1 SGHRS, CDR2 YFSETQ. The CDR3 has 14 amino acids. The V end was cut by 4 bases, the J end by 8 bases, with 18 bases between. Here the CDR3 DNA reads TGCGCCAGCAGCCCGACGACAGATGCTGGAGGCTACACCTTC. Translating it yields CASSPTTDAGGYTF.

V gene TRBV5-6 combines with J gene TRBJ2-3; 10 bases are a match to TRBD2. J lost 0 bases, V lost 4 bases, and 11 bases had no gene match. The length of the CDR3 is 18 residues. CDR1 SGHDT and CDR2 YYEEEE come from the germline V gene. The CDR3 DNA reads TGTGCCAGCAGCGACACCGGGACTAGCGTAATTAGCACAGATACGCAGTATTTT. Protein sequence: CASSDTGTSVISTDTQYF.

This rearrangement joins TRBV29-1 to TRBJ2-2; 10 bases match TRBD2. V shed 7 bases, J shed 5 bases, and the junction held 7 bases outside the gene matches. CDR1 is SQVTM and CDR2 is ANQGSEA in the germline V gene. The CDR3 sequence is 14 residues long. The DNA for the CDR3 is TGCAGCGCCGACTCGACTAGCGGGACCGGGGAGCTGTTTTTT. Residues: CSADSTSGTGELFF.